The 21 T cell receptor beta chains below all came from one sample that was sequenced in a study of regulatory T cells in long-lasting Graves disease. Researchers made TCR beta libraries by using iRepertoire HTBI primers and running Arm-PCR on CDR3 regions. TCRdb used MiXCR to reprocess the multiplex PCR reads, holding one entry per CDR3 protein. The sample has 200,000 to 250,000 distinct CDR3 sequences, around 17% seen once. The time point: newly diagnosed GD, antithyroid drugs for less than 3 months. With RNA extracted from PBMCs as input, the TCR library was made. The sample here was peripheral blood mononuclear cells (PBMCs), taken at new diagnosis, from a patient treated with antithyroid drugs. All receptors derive from a female donor with Graves disease.

Regarding this clonotype: The CDR3 does not end in the conserved phenylalanine or tryptophan, so this is likely a read error. This chain connects TRBV7-9 to TRBJ2-5; 7 nucleotides agree with TRBD1. The V segment lost 5 bases and the J segment 5 bases; nucleotides outside the gene matches: 11. The CDR3 runs to 15 residues. CDR1 is SEHNR, CDR2 FQNEAQ, per germline (reference sequence). The CDR3 DNA follows: TGTGCCAGCAGCCCCCCCGGACAGGACGGGGAGACCCAGTACCTC. As protein: CASSPPGQDGETQYL.

This clonotype has a count of ten or more. This chain connects TRBV19 to TRBJ1-5; D gene ambiguous. V shed 4 bases and J shed 3 bases, with 4 bases lying between them. Germline V CDR1 and CDR2: LNHDA, SQIVND (reference sequence). The CDR3 spans 12 residues. CDR3 nucleotide sequence: TGTGCCAGTAGTAAGGACAATCAGCCCCAGCATTTT. Amino acids: CASSKDNQPQHF.

This clonotype was detected ten times or more. This sequence joins TRBV12-3 or TRBV12-4 and TRBJ2-3; 10 bases map to TRBD2. Germline trimming cut 3 bases from V and 6 bases from J; bases unmatched to any gene: 6. CDR3 size: 15 residues. The CDR3 coding sequence is TGTGCCAGCAGTTTTCTAACTAGCGGGACTGATACGCAGTATTTT. It translates to CASSFLTSGTDTQYF.

This clonotype was seen many times. The J gene is TRBJ2-2, the V gene TRBV7-9, with 10 bases lining up with TRBD2. Germline V lookup: CDR1 SEHNR, CDR2 FQNEAQ (reference sequence). The CDR3 covers 15 residues. With V trimmed by 5 bases and J by 4 bases, 4 bases remained unmatched. CDR3 loop: CASSPASGSTGELFF. The CDR3 DNA follows: TGTGCCAGCAGCCCAGCTAGCGGGAGCACCGGGGAGCTGTTTTTT.

Regarding this clonotype: Since no conserved phenylalanine or tryptophan closes the CDR3, a read error is the likely cause. This sequence joins TRBV29-1 and TRBJ2-7, with 9 bases that match TRBD2. The J segment lost 7 bases and the V segment lost 3 bases, leaving 4 bases of the junction unmatched. This CDR3 spans 12 amino acids. Germline V gene lookup returns CDR1 SQVTM and CDR2 ANQGSEA. This chain's CDR3 is CSVEAGLAEQYL. In DNA, the CDR3 is TGCAGCGTTGAGGCCGGACTAGCGGAGCAGTACCTC.

This clonotype has at least ten counts. This sequence joins TRBV6-5 and TRBJ2-7, with 8 bases identical to TRBD2. Germline V gene sequence: CDR1 MNHEY, CDR2 SVGAGI. The CDR3 contains 15 residues. Trimming removed 0 bases from V and 5 bases from J; junction bases left unmatched: 6. CDR3 amino acids: CASSYSGLVDDEQYF. CDR3 DNA: TGTGCCAGCAGTTACTCGGGACTAGTAGACGACGAGCAGTACTTC.

This clonotype was detected many times. A much larger clone lies one base from this, so it may be a read error. The chain links TRBV6-1 to TRBJ1-5; D unresolved. CDR1 is MNHNS, CDR2 SASEGT, per germline. This CDR3 is 12 amino acids long. V dropped 2 bases and J dropped 1 base, with 0 bases sitting between them. CDR3 residues: CASSESNQPQHF. Here the CDR3 DNA reads TGTGCCAGCAGTGAAAGCAATCAGCCCCAGCATTTT.

This clonotype was seen at least ten times. A much more abundant neighbour one base away suggests this may be a read error. The J gene is TRBJ1-1, the V gene TRBV10-3, with TRBD1 identical over 7 bases. The germline gives CDR1 ENHRY, CDR2 SYGVKD. The V and J ends lost 0 bases and 4 bases, in that order; junction bases with no gene match: 8. The CDR3 is made up of 16 amino acids. In DNA form, the CDR3 reads TGTGCCATCAGTGAGTCGGCCGGGACAGAGAGCACTGAAGCTTTCTTT. Translating it yields CAISESAGTESTEAFF.

The V call is TRBV6-1, the J call TRBJ2-1; TRBD2 aligns across 10 bases. Germline V gene lookup returns CDR1 MNHNS and CDR2 SASEGT. J gave up 12 bases and V 6 bases, and 14 bases lay outside the gene matches. This CDR3 comprises 15 residues. The CDR3 region has the DNA TGTGCCAGCAGGTTCCCGGGACTAGCGACTTTCTTGCAGTTCTTC. As protein: CASRFPGLATFLQFF.

Ten or more counts support this clonotype. Its ends do not fully match the called genes, so a read error is possible. The chain is built from TRBV5-1 and TRBJ2-7; 14 bases agree with TRBD2. CDR1 and CDR2 from the germline V gene are SGHRS and YFSETQ. This CDR3 has 12 amino acids. CDR3 sequence (DNA): TGCGCCAGCAGGGGGACTAGCGGGAGTAAGAACTTC. Amino acid sequence: CASRGTSGSKNF.

This clonotype was found many times. The genes are TRBV20-1 and TRBJ2-1; no reliable D call. The ends were cut back, 0 bases at V and 3 bases at J, with 12 bases in the middle. This CDR3 is 15 amino acids long. Per the germline V gene, CDR1 is DFQATT and CDR2 is SNEGSKA (reference sequence). The CDR3 loop reads CSARDLAGDYNEQFF. CDR3 nucleotides: TGCAGTGCTAGAGATCTCGCAGGTGACTACAATGAGCAGTTCTTC.

This clonotype was counted many times. The rearrangement uses TRBV28 and TRBJ2-3, with 8 bases identical to TRBD2. This CDR3 spans 15 amino acids. Germline trimming cut 8 bases from V and 2 bases from J; bases unmatched to any gene: 9. Looked up from germline, CDR1 is MDHEN and CDR2 is SYDVKM. CDR3: CASRGGEYDTDTQYF. The DNA of the CDR3 is TGTGCCAGCCGGGGGGGTGAATACGACACAGATACGCAGTATTTT.

This clonotype was detected ten times or more. CDR3 loop: CASSIDAAPSSNQPQHF. The DNA of the CDR3 is TGTGCCAGTAGTATTGACGCGGCGCCCAGCAGCAATCAGCCCCAGCATTTT. This sequence joins TRBV19 and TRBJ1-5; D gene ambiguous. CDR1 LNHDA and CDR2 SQIVND come from the germline V gene (reference sequence). This CDR3 is built from 17 residues. With 3 bases removed from V and 1 base from J, the gap between germline ends came to 16 bases.

This clonotype was observed many times. This chain joins TRBV7-2 and TRBJ1-5, with D possibly matching TRBD1 (5 bases). Trimming pared 0 bases from V and 2 bases from J, leaving 5 bases between. The CDR3 sequence is 14 residues long. From germline, CDR1 is SGHTA and CDR2 FQGNSA. The CDR3 is CASSLAQGNQPQHF. The CDR3 region has the DNA TGTGCCAGCAGCTTAGCACAGGGCAATCAGCCCCAGCATTTT. The full variable domain, in which reference TRBV7-2 and TRBJ1-5 provide the parts outside the CDR3, is GAGVSQSPSNKVTEKGKDVELRCDPISGHTALYWYRQSLGQGLEFLIYFQGNSAPDKSGLPSDRFSAERTGGSVSTLTIQRTQQEDSAVYLCASSLAQGNQPQHFGDGTRLSIL.

In this sample, this clonotype turned up a few times. This sequence joins TRBV19 and TRBJ1-5, with TRBD1 as a possible D gene (6 bases). CDR1 and CDR2 (germline): LNHDA, SQIVND (reference sequence). CDR3 length: 14 residues. Trimming removed 9 bases at V and 2 bases at J, with 14 bases between. This chain's CDR3 is CASSGEGGNQPQHF. The DNA for the CDR3 is TGTGCCAGCTCAGGGGAGGGAGGCAATCAGCCCCAGCATTTT. The whole variable domain, remainder taken from reference TRBV19 and TRBJ1-5, is DGGITQSPKYLFRKEGQNVTLSCEQNLNHDAMYWYRQDPGQGLRLIYYSQIVNDFQKGDIAEGYSVSREKKESFPLTVTSAQKNPTAFYLCASSGEGGNQPQHFGDGTRLSIL.

This clonotype was detected ten times or more. The genes are TRBV6-1 and TRBJ1-2, with 7 positions matching TRBD1. CDR1 is MNHNS, CDR2 SASEGT, per germline. With 8 bases clipped from V and 2 bases from J, the junction kept 5 bases outside the gene matches. The CDR3 is made up of 13 amino acids. CDR3 sequence reads: CASRTGMNYGYTF. In DNA form, the CDR3 reads TGTGCCAGCCGGACAGGCATGAACTATGGCTACACCTTC.

This clonotype has a handful of counts. CDR3: CASWGGRWETQYF. The CDR3 DNA follows: TGTGCCAGCTGGGGGGGTAGGTGGGAGACCCAGTACTTC. The J gene is TRBJ2-5, the V gene TRBV6-1; TRBD2 matches 7 bases. The V gene end was trimmed by 8 bases and the J gene end by 5 bases; junction bases not matched to a gene: 8. CDR3 length: 13 amino acids. CDR1 and CDR2 (germline): MNHNS, SASEGT.

The chain uses TRBV19 and TRBJ1-4, with D maybe TRBD1 (6 bases). The CDR3 contains 17 residues. Trimming took off 1 base at V and 6 bases at J, with 18 bases between the two ends. Germline CDR1 LNHDA, CDR2 SQIVND (reference sequence). CDR3 bases: TGTGCCAGTAGTATAGTGGGGGCCGGGCCCGCCCATGAAAAACTGTTTTTT. Its protein is CASSIVGAGPAHEKLFF.

This clonotype was recorded many times. V and J are TRBV12-3 or TRBV12-4 and TRBJ1-1; D possibly corresponds to TRBD1 (6 bases). The CDR3 is 13 amino acids. V was shortened by 7 bases and J by 3 bases, with 12 bases between the two germline ends. The CDR3 nucleotides are TGTGCCAGCACTAAACGACAGGACACTGAAGCTTTCTTT. This gives the protein CASTKRQDTEAFF.

At least ten counts were recorded for this clonotype. V is TRBV10-1 and J is TRBJ2-2, with D hard to call. V dropped 8 bases and J dropped 1 base, with 8 bases sitting between them. From germline, CDR1 is WNHNN and CDR2 SYGVQD (reference sequence). The CDR3 spans 13 residues. CDR3 in amino acids: CASGTQNTGELFF. CDR3 sequence (DNA): TGCGCCAGCGGTACGCAGAACACCGGGGAGCTGTTTTTT.

This clonotype appeared many times. The genes are TRBV20-1 and TRBJ2-1; TRBD2 matches at 8 bases. Germline V gene sequence: CDR1 DFQATT, CDR2 SNEGSKA (reference sequence). This CDR3 has 15 residues. Losses at the gene ends were 6 bases for V and 9 bases for J; bases not matched to a gene: 16. The CDR3 is CSATLPAGVIGEQFF. The CDR3 nucleotides are TGCAGTGCCACGCTCCCAGCGGGAGTGATCGGTGAGCAGTTCTTC.